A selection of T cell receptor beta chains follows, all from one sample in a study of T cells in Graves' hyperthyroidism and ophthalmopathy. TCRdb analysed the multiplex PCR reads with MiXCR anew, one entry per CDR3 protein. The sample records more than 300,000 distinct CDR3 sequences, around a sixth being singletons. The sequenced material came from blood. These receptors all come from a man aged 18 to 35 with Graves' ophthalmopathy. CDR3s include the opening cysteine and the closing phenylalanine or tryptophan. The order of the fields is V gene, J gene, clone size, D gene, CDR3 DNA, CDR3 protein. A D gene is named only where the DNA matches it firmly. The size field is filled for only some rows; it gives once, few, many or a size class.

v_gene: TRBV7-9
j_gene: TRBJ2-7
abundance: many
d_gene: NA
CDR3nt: TGTGCCAGCAGCTCAAACCCCGGGCCAACCTACGAGCAGTACTTC
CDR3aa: CASSSNPGPTYEQYF

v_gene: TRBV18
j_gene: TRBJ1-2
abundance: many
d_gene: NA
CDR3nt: TGTGCCAGCTCACCAAACGTTAACTATGGCTACACCTTC
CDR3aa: CASSPNVNYGYTF

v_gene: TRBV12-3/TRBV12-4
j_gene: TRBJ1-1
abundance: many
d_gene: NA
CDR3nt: TGTGCCAGCAGCCCCACCTCCTACAGCGCTTTCTTT
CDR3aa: CASSPTSYSAFF

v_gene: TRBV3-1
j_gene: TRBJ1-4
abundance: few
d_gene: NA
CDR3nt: TGTGCCAGCAGTCAAGGACGTGAAAAACTGTTTTTT
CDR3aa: CASSQGREKLFF

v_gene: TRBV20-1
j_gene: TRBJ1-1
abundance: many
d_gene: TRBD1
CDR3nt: TGCAGTGCCACGGACAGGGGCGGCACTGAAGCTTTCTTT
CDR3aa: CSATDRGGTEAFF

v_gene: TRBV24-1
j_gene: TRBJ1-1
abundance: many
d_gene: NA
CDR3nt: TGTGCCACCAGTCTATCCGGGACCGACGCTCCAGCTTTCTTT
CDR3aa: CATSLSGTDAPAFF

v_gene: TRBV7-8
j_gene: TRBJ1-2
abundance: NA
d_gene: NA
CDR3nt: TGTGCCAGCAGCTTAGAAGTGGTCTATGGCTACACCTTC
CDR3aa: CASSLEVVYGYTF

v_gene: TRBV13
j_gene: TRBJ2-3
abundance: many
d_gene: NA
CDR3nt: TGTGCCAGCAGCTTACTTTTAGATACGCAGTATTTT
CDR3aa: CASSLLLDTQYF

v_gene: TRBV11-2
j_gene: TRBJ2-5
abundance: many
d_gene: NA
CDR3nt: TGTGCCAGCAGCCCTGGTATAGGAGAGACCCAGTACTTC
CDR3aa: CASSPGIGETQYF

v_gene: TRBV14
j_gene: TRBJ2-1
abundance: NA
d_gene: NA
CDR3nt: TGTGCCAGCAGCCAGTGGCCCAGGACAAGGATGGAGAATGAGCAGTTCTTC
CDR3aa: CASSQWPRTRMENEQFF

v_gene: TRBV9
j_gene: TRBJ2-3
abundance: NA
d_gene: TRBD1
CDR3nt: TGTGCCAGCAGCGTGACAGGGGGCCCCGGTAGTTCGCATACGCAGTATTTT
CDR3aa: CASSVTGGPGSSHTQYF

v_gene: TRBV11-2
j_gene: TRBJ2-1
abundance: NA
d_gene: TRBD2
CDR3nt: TGTGCCAGCAGCTTAGGAGTCCCTGGGACTAGCGGGGGGCGGGGTGAGCAGTTCTTC
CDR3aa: CASSLGVPGTSGGRGEQFF

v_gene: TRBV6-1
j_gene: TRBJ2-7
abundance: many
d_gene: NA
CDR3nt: TGTGCCAGCAGTGAAGGGACGACGGGAGTCTACGAGCAGTACTTC
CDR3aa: CASSEGTTGVYEQYF

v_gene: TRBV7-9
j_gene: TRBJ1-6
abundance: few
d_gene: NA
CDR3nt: TGTGCCAGCAGCCTTACCCGGGACTCATCCGGGACCCTCCACTTT
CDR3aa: CASSLTRDSSGTLHF